The present TCR beta chain was sequenced within a study of high-grade serous ovarian cancer treatment subgroups. In the case of this clone: Antigen specificity is unknown.

Germline CDR1 reads KGHSH; CDR2 reads LQKENI. Deletions cut 9 bases from V and 0 bases from J, with 20 bases between. There are 17 residues in the CDR3. Tumor tissue was taken before any definitive surgery or chemotherapy was given. The data were produced by immunoSEQ multiplex PCR, yet TCRdb's version contains in-frame clones alone and is incomplete. This sample has around 5,500 clones, with 80% found just once. The study's findings and limits: Higher neoantigen levels went with greater TCR clonal relatedness. Spatial context was lost because tumors were sequenced in bulk.

Sequencing input: tumor tissue. The clonotype originates from a human donor with high-grade serous ovarian cancer. V is TRBV18 and J is TRBJ2-2; D is uncertain. The CDR3 DNA sequence: TGTGCCAGTACCCGATTGGCGGAACAGCCGAACACCGGGGAGCTGTTTTTT. As protein: CASTRLAEQPNTGELFF.